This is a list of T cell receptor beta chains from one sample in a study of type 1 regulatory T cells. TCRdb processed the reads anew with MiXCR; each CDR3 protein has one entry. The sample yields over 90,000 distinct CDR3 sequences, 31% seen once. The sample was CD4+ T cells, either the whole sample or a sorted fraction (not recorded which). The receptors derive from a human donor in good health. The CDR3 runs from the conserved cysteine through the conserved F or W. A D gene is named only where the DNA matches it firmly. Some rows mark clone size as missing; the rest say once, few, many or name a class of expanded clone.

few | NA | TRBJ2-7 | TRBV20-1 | CSASGQSSYEQYF | TGCAGTGCTAGCGGACAGAGCTCCTACGAGCAGTACTTC
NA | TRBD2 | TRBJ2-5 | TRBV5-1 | CASSRGGLADPREGAQYF | TGCGCCAGCAGCCGGGGTGGACTAGCGGACCCCAGGGAAGGGGCCCAGTACTTC
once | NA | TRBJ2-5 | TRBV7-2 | CASSLKGRDETQYF | TGTGCCAGCAGCTTAAAGGGGAGAGATGAGACCCAGTACTTC
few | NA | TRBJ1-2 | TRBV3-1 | CASSQDGQGQWYGYTF | TGTGCCAGCAGCCAAGACGGGCAGGGGCAATGGTATGGCTACACCTTC
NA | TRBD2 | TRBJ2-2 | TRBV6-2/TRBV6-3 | CASSYERTSGSRSTGELFF | TGTGCCAGCAGTTACGAACGGACTAGCGGGAGTCGCAGCACCGGGGAGCTGTTTTTT
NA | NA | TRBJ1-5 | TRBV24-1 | CATSGGRLSGNQPQHF | TGTGCCACCAGTGGAGGCAGGTTAAGCGGCAATCAGCCCCAGCATTTT
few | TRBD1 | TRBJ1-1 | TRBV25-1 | CASSERGTGTEAFF | TGTGCCAGCAGTGAACGAGGGACAGGAACTGAAGCTTTCTTT
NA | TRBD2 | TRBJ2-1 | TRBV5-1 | CASSGGRATYNEQFF | TGCGCCAGCAGCGGCGGGAGGGCCACCTACAATGAGCAGTTCTTC
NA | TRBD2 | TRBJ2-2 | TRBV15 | CATSRDRLAGMGTGELFF | TGTGCCACCAGCAGAGATCGACTAGCGGGAATGGGCACCGGGGAGCTGTTTTTT
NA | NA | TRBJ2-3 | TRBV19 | CASSSRDTQYF | TGTGCCAGTAGTTCGCGTGATACGCAGTATTTT
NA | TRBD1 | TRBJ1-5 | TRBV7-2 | CASSMGQYSNQPQHF | TGTGCCAGCAGCATGGGACAGTATAGCAATCAGCCCCAGCATTTT
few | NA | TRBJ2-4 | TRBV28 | CASSLYGTGTSNIQYF | TGTGCCAGCAGTCTATACGGGACGGGGACCAGTAACATTCAGTACTTC
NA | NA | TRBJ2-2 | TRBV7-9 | CASSLTSSDTGELFF | TGTGCCAGCAGCCTAACAAGTTCGGACACCGGGGAGCTGTTTTTT
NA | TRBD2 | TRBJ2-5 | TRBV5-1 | CASSFPTSGLQEAQYF | TGCGCCAGCAGCTTCCCGACTAGCGGACTACAAGAGGCCCAGTACTTC
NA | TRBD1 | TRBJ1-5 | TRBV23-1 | CASRGQGNNQPQHF | TGCGCCAGCAGGGGACAGGGGAACAATCAGCCCCAGCATTTT
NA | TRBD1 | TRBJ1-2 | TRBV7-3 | CASSLGTEVSGYTF | TGTGCCAGCAGCCTCGGGACAGAGGTCTCTGGCTACACCTTC
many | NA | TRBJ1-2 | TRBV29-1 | CSVQGPYGYTF | TGCAGCGTTCAGGGGCCCTATGGCTACACCTTC
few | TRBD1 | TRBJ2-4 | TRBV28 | CASHAGGAKNIQYF | TGTGCCAGCCACGCAGGGGGCGCCAAAAACATTCAGTACTTC
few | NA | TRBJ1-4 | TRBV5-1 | CASSPDSNEKLFF | TGCGCCAGCAGTCCAGACAGTAATGAAAAACTGTTTTTT
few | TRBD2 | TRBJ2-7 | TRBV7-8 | CASSLRGAGLYEQYF | TGTGCCAGCAGCTTAAGAGGAGCGGGATTATACGAGCAGTACTTC
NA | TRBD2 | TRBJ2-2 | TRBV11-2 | CASSLVLLAGANTGELFF | TGTGCCAGCAGCTTAGTTCTCCTAGCGGGCGCGAACACCGGGGAGCTGTTTTTT
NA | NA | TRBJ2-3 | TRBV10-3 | CAISEPGFTHTDTQYF | TGTGCCATCAGTGAGCCCGGTTTTACCCACACAGATACGCAGTATTTT
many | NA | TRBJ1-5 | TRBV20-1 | CSARDSIRAGSNQPQHF | TGCAGTGCTAGAGACAGCATTAGGGCAGGCTCCAATCAGCCCCAGCATTTT
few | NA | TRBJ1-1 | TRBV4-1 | CASSQGSAGKGTEAFF | TGCGCCAGCAGCCAGGGCTCAGCGGGGAAAGGAACTGAAGCTTTCTTT
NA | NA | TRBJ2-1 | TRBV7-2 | CASSFRLGQFF | TGTGCCAGCAGCTTTCGACTTGGGCAGTTCTTC
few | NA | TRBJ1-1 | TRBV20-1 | CSARRRAFNTEAFF | TGCAGTGCTAGACGCAGGGCCTTTAACACTGAAGCTTTCTTT
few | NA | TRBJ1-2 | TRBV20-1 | CSARDSGTGGYTF | TGCAGTGCTAGAGATTCTGGGACGGGCGGCTACACCTTC
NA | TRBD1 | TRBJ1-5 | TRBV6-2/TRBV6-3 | CASSQRGQGNQPQHF | TGTGCCAGCAGCCAGCGGGGACAGGGGAATCAGCCCCAGCATTTT
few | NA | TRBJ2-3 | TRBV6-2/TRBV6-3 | CASSDVGGATGLGRSTDTQYF | TGTGCCAGCAGTGACGTGGGGGGAGCGACCGGACTCGGGAGAAGCACAGATACGCAGTATTTT
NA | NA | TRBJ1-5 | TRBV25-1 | CATREPSNQPQHF | TGTGCCACCAGAGAACCTAGCAATCAGCCCCAGCATTTT
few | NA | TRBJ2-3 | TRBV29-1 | CSVQGASGLTDTQYF | TGCAGCGTTCAGGGGGCTAGCGGGCTCACAGATACGCAGTATTTT
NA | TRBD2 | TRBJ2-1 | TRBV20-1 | CSAQNSGRAGSYNEQFF | TGCAGTGCTCAGAATAGCGGGAGGGCCGGATCCTACAATGAGCAGTTCTTC
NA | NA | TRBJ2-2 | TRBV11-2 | CASSLGATGYGELFF | TGTGCCAGCAGCTTAGGGGCCACAGGGTACGGGGAGCTGTTTTTT
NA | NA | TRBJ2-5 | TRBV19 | CASSSRRRETQYF | TGTGCCAGTAGCTCCCGGCGCAGGGAGACCCAGTACTTC
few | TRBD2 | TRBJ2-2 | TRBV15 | CATSRVPGGTGELFF | TGTGCCACCAGCAGAGTCCCGGGGGGGACCGGGGAGCTGTTTTTT
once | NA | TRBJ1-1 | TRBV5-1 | CASGYLQDTEAFF | TGCGCCAGCGGCTACTTACAGGATACTGAAGCTTTCTTT
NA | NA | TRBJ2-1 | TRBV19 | CASSRVSYNEQFF | TGTGCCAGTAGCCGGGTCTCCTACAATGAGCAGTTCTTC
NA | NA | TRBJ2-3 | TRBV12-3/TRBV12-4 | CASSLVASTDTQYF | TGTGCCAGCAGTTTGGTAGCTTCCACAGATACGCAGTATTTT
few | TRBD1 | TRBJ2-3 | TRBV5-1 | CASSLGDRGPLGTDTQYF | TGCGCCAGCAGCTTGGGAGACAGGGGGCCGTTGGGCACAGATACGCAGTATTTT
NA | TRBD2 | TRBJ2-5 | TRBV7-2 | CASSLASGTGRETQYF | TGTGCCAGCAGCTTAGCGAGCGGGACGGGAAGGGAGACCCAGTACTTC
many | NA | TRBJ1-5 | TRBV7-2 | CASSLNSYYSNQPQHF | TGTGCCAGCAGCTTAAACAGCTACTATAGCAATCAGCCCCAGCATTTT
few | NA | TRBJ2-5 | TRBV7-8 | CASSLAGAGGVSETQYF | TGTGCCAGCAGCTTAGCGGGGGCTGGGGGAGTATCGGAGACCCAGTACTTC
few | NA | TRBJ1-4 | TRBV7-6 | CASSLRATNEKLFF | TGTGCCAGCAGCTTAAGGGCAACTAATGAAAAACTGTTTTTT
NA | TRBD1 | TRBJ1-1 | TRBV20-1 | CSAPDRTMNTEAFF | TGCAGTGCACCGGACAGGACGATGAACACTGAAGCTTTCTTT
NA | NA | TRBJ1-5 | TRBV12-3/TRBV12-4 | CASSFRNWGNQPQHF | TGTGCCAGCAGTTTTAGGAATTGGGGCAATCAGCCCCAGCATTTT
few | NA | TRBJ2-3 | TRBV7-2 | CASSSMTGRGDTQYF | TGTGCCAGCAGTTCGATGACAGGGCGGGGAGATACGCAGTATTTT
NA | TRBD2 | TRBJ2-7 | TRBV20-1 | CSASKLAGGFSEQYF | TGCAGTGCTTCAAAACTAGCGGGAGGGTTTAGCGAGCAGTACTTC
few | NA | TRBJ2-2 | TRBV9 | CASSVQSGPLAGELFF | TGTGCCAGCAGCGTACAGTCCGGGCCCCTAGCCGGGGAGCTGTTTTTT
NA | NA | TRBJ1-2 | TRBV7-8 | CASSFDTRADYGYTF | TGTGCCAGCAGCTTCGACACACGGGCAGACTATGGCTACACCTTC